Presented here are 28 T cell receptor beta chains from one specimen sequenced in a study of T cell responses to AZD1222 COVID-19 vaccine. Profiling relied on immunoSEQ multiplex PCR, and the TCRdb table lists in-frame clones only, not all of them. Among some 110,000 clones listed, just under 95% were seen once. Sequencing used peripheral blood, obtained on day 0 of AZD1222 vaccination. These receptors were taken from an adult in good health.

The chain uses TRBV27 and TRBJ2-7; 9 nucleotides line up with TRBD2. Losses at the gene ends were 8 bases for V and 0 bases for J; bases not matched to a gene: 17. The CDR3 covers 18 residues. CDR1 and CDR2 from the germline V gene are MNHEY and SMNVEV (reference sequence). The CDR3 sequence is CASAKAGGGIPLSYEQYF. The CDR3 bases are TGTGCCAGCGCCAAAGCGGGAGGAGGAATTCCACTCTCCTACGAGCAGTACTTC.

This clone was found once. The chain combines TRBV27 with TRBJ2-1; 9 bases match TRBD2. The germline V gene encodes CDR1 MNHEY and CDR2 SMNVEV (reference sequence). Losses at the gene ends were 6 bases for V and 7 bases for J; bases not matched to a gene: 16. The CDR3 is 17 residues long. The CDR3 DNA reads as TGTGCCAGCAGCTTAACCTCCGGGACTAGCACCCCTAATGAGCAGTTCTTC. It codes for CASSLTSGTSTPNEQFF.

This sequence joins TRBV10-3 and TRBJ2-7; 7 positions agree with TRBD1. The CDR3 has 12 amino acids. The V and J ends lost 2 bases and 12 bases, in that order; junction bases with no gene match: 7. Germline V gives CDR1 ENHRY, CDR2 SYGVKD. The CDR3 loop is CAISETGTAVYF. The CDR3 DNA sequence: TGTGCCATCAGTGAGACGGGGACAGCTGTGTACTTC.

The chain couples TRBV9 to TRBJ1-2; D is undetermined. CDR1 is SGDLS, CDR2 YYNGEE, per germline. The CDR3 has 14 residues. With 0 bases removed from V and 2 bases from J, the gap between germline ends came to 8 bases. CDR3: CASSVEPANYGYTF. The CDR3, as DNA: TGTGCCAGCAGCGTAGAGCCGGCAAACTATGGCTACACCTTC.

V is TRBV27 and J is TRBJ1-1; D gene uncertain. The germline CDR1 and CDR2 sequences are MNHEY and SMNVEV (reference sequence). Trimming took off 4 bases at V and 0 bases at J, with 9 bases between the two ends. The CDR3 runs 14 residues. CDR3 protein: CASSYSRMNTEAFF. The CDR3 bases are TGTGCCAGCAGTTATTCACGGATGAACACTGAAGCTTTCTTT.

This chain uses TRBV14 with TRBJ2-1; D is possibly TRBD2 (5 bases). Germline V gene data show CDR1 as SGHDN and CDR2 as FVKESK. This CDR3 spans 16 amino acids. Trimming pared 2 bases from V and 0 bases from J, leaving 11 bases between. CDR3 residues: CASSQWPGSSYNEQFF. CDR3 DNA: TGTGCCAGCAGCCAATGGCCGGGGAGCTCCTACAATGAGCAGTTCTTC.

The rearrangement links TRBV7-3 to TRBJ1-2; weak D call: TRBD1 (6 bases). CDR1 SGHTA and CDR2 FQGTGA come from the germline V gene. The CDR3 is 13 amino acids. V was shortened by 1 base and J by 7 bases, with 10 bases between the two germline ends. The CDR3 coding sequence is TGTGCCAGCAGCTTAAGTAGGGGGTTTGGCTACACCTTC. Its translation is CASSLSRGFGYTF.

The chain uses TRBV27 and TRBJ1-5; D is uncertain. The CDR3 covers 12 residues. Germline V gives CDR1 MNHEY, CDR2 SMNVEV (reference sequence). V was pared by 4 bases and J by 7 bases, with 8 bases between. CDR3 DNA: TGTGCCAGCAGTTCCCCCCCCCAGCCCCAGCATTTT. Translated, it gives CASSSPPQPQHF.

This chain links TRBV11-1 with TRBJ2-3; 9 positions match TRBD2. Germline V lookup: CDR1 SGHAT, CDR2 FQDESV (reference sequence). The V segment lost 3 bases and the J segment 3 bases; nucleotides outside the gene matches: 4. There are 15 residues in the CDR3. The CDR3 protein is CASSFSGRGTDTQYF. In nucleotides, the CDR3 is TGTGCCAGCAGCTTTAGCGGGAGAGGTACAGATACGCAGTATTTT.

The chain couples TRBV9 to TRBJ2-1; 13 bases align to TRBD2. V lost 0 bases and J lost 9; bases outside the gene matches: 6. CDR1 is SGDLS and CDR2 is YYNGEE in the germline V gene. This CDR3 has 16 residues. The DNA of the CDR3 is TGTGCCAGCAGCGTAGGGGGGACTAGCGGGATTGGTGAGCAGTTCTTC. Translated: CASSVGGTSGIGEQFF.

V gene TRBV6-5 combines with J gene TRBJ2-1; the D is unclear. CDR1 is MNHEY and CDR2 is SVGAGI in the germline V gene. CDR3 length: 14 residues. Trimming stripped 6 bases from V and 5 bases from J, with 14 bases between. CDR3 residues: CASRPNLGNNEQFF. The CDR3, as DNA: TGTGCCAGCAGGCCAAATCTAGGGAACAATGAGCAGTTCTTC.

J is TRBJ1-5 and V is TRBV19; D not certain. The CDR3 length is 14 residues. The V and J ends lost 5 bases and 1 base respectively, with 9 bases between them. Germline V gene data show CDR1 as LNHDA and CDR2 as SQIVND (reference sequence). CDR3 in amino acids: CASSPVDSNQPQHF. The CDR3 DNA reads TGTGCCAGTAGTCCAGTCGACAGCAATCAGCCCCAGCATTTT.

The J gene is TRBJ2-7, the V gene TRBV29-1; weak D call: TRBD2 (6 bases). The CDR3 spans 14 residues. Germline V gene data show CDR1 as SQVTM and CDR2 as ANQGSEA. The chain's CDR3 is CAGGASLARYEQYF. The CDR3 DNA is TGCGCTGGAGGGGCGAGTCTGGCACGTTACGAGCAGTACTTC.

This rearrangement joins TRBV7-8 to TRBJ2-7; TRBD1 or TRBD2 may be the D gene (5 bases each). The germline V gene has CDR1 SGHVS and CDR2 FQNEAQ. CDR3 length: 14 amino acids. Trimming cost V 5 bases and J 13 bases, with 24 bases left between them. The CDR3 sequence is CASSVRPRDGVIYF. CDR3 coding DNA: TGTGCCAGCAGCGTACGTCCCCGGGACGGGGTCATATACTTC. The full variable domain, completed using reference TRBV7-8 and TRBJ2-7, is GAGVSQSPRYKVAKRGQDVALRCDPISGHVSLFWYQQALGQGPEFLTYFQNEAQLDKSGLPSDRFFAERPEGSVSTLKIQRTQQEDSAVYLCASSVRPRDGVIYFGPGTRLTVT.

V and J are TRBV30 and TRBJ1-1; the D is unclear. The germline gives CDR1 GTSNPN, CDR2 SVGIG (reference sequence). This CDR3 has 14 residues. V lost 0 bases and J lost 4, with 12 bases in between. The CDR3 DNA reads TGTGCCTGGAGTGTCTCCCGCGCTGGCACTGAAGCTTTCTTT. It specifies CAWSVSRAGTEAFF.

V gene TRBV28 combines with J gene TRBJ1-1; D gene uncertain. Germline assignment: CDR1 MDHEN and CDR2 SYDVKM. The CDR3 contains 15 residues. V lost 6 bases to trimming and J lost 1 base, with 15 bases between them. The CDR3 sequence is CASRDSTIGNTEAFF. In DNA form, the CDR3 reads TGTGCCAGCAGGGATTCGACAATAGGGAACACTGAAGCTTTCTTT.

The J gene is TRBJ1-2, the V gene TRBV30; tentatively, D is TRBD1 (5 bases). The germline V gene has CDR1 GTSNPN and CDR2 SVGIG (reference sequence). There are 14 residues in the CDR3. V was trimmed by 2 bases and J by 3 bases, leaving 13 bases between them. The CDR3 DNA follows: TGTGCCTGGAGTCCTTTCGGACAAGACTATGGCTACACCTTC. Translating gives CAWSPFGQDYGYTF.

The chain employs TRBV5-4 and TRBJ2-1; 8 bases match TRBD2. Germline values: CDR1 SGHNT, CDR2 YYREEE (reference sequence). The CDR3 loop spans 16 amino acids. The ends lost 3 bases at V and 1 base at J; junction bases unmatched: 6. The CDR3, as DNA: TGTGCCAGCAGCTCCGGGGGGGGGCTATCCTACAATGAGCAGTTCTTC. It codes for CASSSGGGLSYNEQFF. The full variable domain, with the rest looked up from reference TRBV5-4 and TRBJ2-1, is ETGVTQSPTHLIKTRGQQVTLRCSSQSGHNTVSWYQQALGQGPQFIFQYYREEENGRGNFPPRFSGLQFPNYSSELNVNALELDDSALYLCASSSGGGLSYNEQFFGPGTRLTVL.

J is TRBJ1-5 and V is TRBV28; D is undetermined. Trimming stripped 8 bases from V and 1 base from J, with 12 bases between. There are 14 residues in the CDR3. The germline V gene has CDR1 MDHEN and CDR2 SYDVKM. For the CDR3, the DNA is TGTGCCAGCCGACCCTTAGGCAGCAATCAGCCCCAGCATTTT. Amino acids: CASRPLGSNQPQHF.

This chain connects TRBV20-1 to TRBJ2-7; the D call may be TRBD1 or TRBD2 (5 bases each). The CDR3 runs to 11 residues. Germline loops: CDR1 DFQATT, CDR2 SNEGSKA (reference sequence). The ends were cut back, 5 bases at V and 10 bases at J, with 15 bases in the middle. This chain's CDR3 is CSAGDPTNQYF. CDR3 coding DNA: TGCAGTGCTGGGGACCCTACGAATCAGTACTTC.

Here the CDR3 DNA reads TGTGCCAGCAGCTTAACAGGGGACTACGAGCAGTACTTC. Protein product: CASSLTGDYEQYF. The chain uses TRBV11-1 and TRBJ2-7; the match to TRBD1 covers 7 bases. CDR1 is SGHAT and CDR2 is FQDESV in the germline V gene (reference sequence). The CDR3 sequence is 13 residues long. Trimming cost V 2 bases and J 3 bases; bases outside gene matches: 1.

Only one count was recorded for this clone. The chain couples TRBV30 to TRBJ2-3; D may correspond to TRBD1 or TRBD2 (5 bases each). The V end lost 2 bases, the J end lost 9 bases, and 12 bases lay between the germline ends. The germline CDR1 and CDR2 sequences are GTSNPN and SVGIG (reference sequence). The CDR3 runs to 12 residues. The CDR3 is CAWSLPRGTQYF. As DNA, the CDR3 is TGTGCCTGGAGTCTGCCTCGGGGCACGCAGTATTTT.

The CDR3 DNA follows: TGCGCCAGCAGCCAAACCGACCACATCCAGCCCCAGCATTTT. It codes for CASSQTDHIQPQHF. The gene calls are TRBV4-1 and TRBJ1-5; no reliable D call. The V end lost 2 bases, the J end lost 7 bases, and 12 bases lay between the germline ends. This CDR3 contains 14 residues. The germline V gene has CDR1 MGHRA and CDR2 YSYEKL.

CDR3 nucleotides: TGTGCCAGCAGTTTTAGTTGGGGGGGTCATGGCTACACCTTC. Its protein is CASSFSWGGHGYTF. V and J are TRBV27 and TRBJ1-2; TRBD1 might be the D (5 bases). The germline V gene has CDR1 MNHEY and CDR2 SMNVEV (reference sequence). This CDR3 spans 14 amino acids. The V gene lost 3 bases and the J gene lost 6 bases, with 14 bases spanning the gap.

The rearrangement joins TRBV25-1 to TRBJ2-7; the match to TRBD2 covers 14 bases. CDR1 and CDR2 (germline): MGHDK, SYGVNS. The V gene end was trimmed by 1 base and the J gene end by 7 bases; junction bases not matched to a gene: 12. CDR3 length equals 18 residues. CDR3 in amino acids: CASSEWGTGTSGSYEQYF. The CDR3 bases are TGTGCCAGCAGTGAATGGGGCACCGGGACTAGCGGGAGTTATGAGCAGTACTTC.

The chain uses TRBV4-1 and TRBJ1-1; D possibly corresponds to TRBD1 (5 bases). CDR1 is MGHRA, CDR2 YSYEKL, per germline. The CDR3 contains 15 residues. Trimming removed 0 bases at V and 0 bases at J, with 8 bases between. The DNA of the CDR3 is TGCGCCAGCAGCCAAGAAGGGACGGTGAACACTGAAGCTTTCTTT. This translates into CASSQEGTVNTEAFF.

The J gene is TRBJ1-4, the V gene TRBV7-2; D perhaps matches TRBD1 (5 bases). V was trimmed by 5 bases and J by 0 bases, leaving 13 bases between them. Germline V gene data show CDR1 as SGHTA and CDR2 as FQGNSA. The length of the CDR3 is 16 residues. The CDR3 is CASSLGGVATNEKLFF. The CDR3, as DNA: TGTGCCAGCAGCCTGGGAGGGGTTGCAACTAATGAAAAACTGTTTTTT.

This chain connects TRBV29-1 to TRBJ1-2; D remains ambiguous. With 4 bases removed from V and 8 bases from J, the gap between germline ends came to 11 bases. Germline V gene data show CDR1 as SQVTM and CDR2 as ANQGSEA. This CDR3 region has 11 residues. The CDR3 protein is CSVVRGRGYTF. The CDR3 nucleotides read TGCAGCGTTGTGCGCGGTCGGGGCTACACCTTC.